The rows below give T cell receptor beta chains drawn from one sample of a study of cytomegalovirus exposure and HLA in healthy donors. Here immunoSEQ multiplex PCR was the method, and the copy in TCRdb shows in-frame clones only, minus some. The table records roughly 120,000 clones, approximately 80% of them present only once. The sample taken for sequencing was PBMCs. The receptors come from a woman under 30 in good health and CMV-seropositive. The CDR3 runs from the conserved cysteine through the conserved F or W. D genes are given only for firm matches. A clone size is listed for some rows: how often the clone was seen (once, few, many), or a class if it is expanded.

CDR3 DNA: TGTGCCAGCAGTTGGACTAGTAAACAGACCCAGTACTTC; CDR3 protein: CASSWTSKQTQYF; clone size: .; D gene: TRBD2; V gene: TRBV6-5; CDR3 length: 13; J gene: TRBJ2-5
CDR3 DNA: TGTGCCAGCAGGGGAGGCGGGATAGGGGACAATGAGCAGTTCTTC; CDR3 protein: CASRGGGIGDNEQFF; clone size: .; D gene: .; V gene: TRBV28; CDR3 length: 15; J gene: TRBJ2-1
CDR3 DNA: TGCGCCAGCAGCGGGTCTAGCGGGAGTATGTACGAGCAGTACTTC; CDR3 protein: CASSGSSGSMYEQYF; clone size: .; D gene: TRBD2; V gene: TRBV5-1; CDR3 length: 15; J gene: TRBJ2-7
CDR3 DNA: TGTGCCACCAGGACAGGGGCGGGGGGCTACACCTTC; CDR3 protein: CATRTGAGGYTF; clone size: .; D gene: TRBD1; V gene: TRBV28; CDR3 length: 12; J gene: TRBJ1-2
CDR3 DNA: TGTGCCAGCAGTTACTCTCTACTAAGCAGGGGCGGCTACACCTTC; CDR3 protein: CASSYSLLSRGGYTF; clone size: .; D gene: .; V gene: TRBV6-5; CDR3 length: 15; J gene: TRBJ1-2
CDR3 DNA: TGTGCCAGCAGCACACCAGGGGTCCGCTACGAGCAGTACTTC; CDR3 protein: CASSTPGVRYEQYF; clone size: once; D gene: .; V gene: TRBV6-5; CDR3 length: 14; J gene: TRBJ2-7
CDR3 DNA: TGTGCTAGCAGCCCCGGAGCGGGAGACGTCTTCTACGAGCAGTACTTC; CDR3 protein: CASSPGAGDVFYEQYF; clone size: .; D gene: TRBD2; V gene: TRBV7-7; CDR3 length: 16; J gene: TRBJ2-7
CDR3 DNA: TGTGCCTGGAGTGTAACCGTAGCACGGTACTATGGCTACACCTTC; CDR3 protein: CAWSVTVARYYGYTF; clone size: .; D gene: .; V gene: TRBV30; CDR3 length: 15; J gene: TRBJ1-2
CDR3 DNA: TGCGCCAGCAGTGGGGGCTCCCAAGAGACCCAGTACTTC; CDR3 protein: CASSGGSQETQYF; clone size: .; D gene: .; V gene: TRBV10-1; CDR3 length: 13; J gene: TRBJ2-5
CDR3 DNA: TGCGCCAGCAGCCATGGGGACGGGAGTATTGGGAATCAGCCCCAGCATTTT; CDR3 protein: CASSHGDGSIGNQPQHF; clone size: .; D gene: .; V gene: TRBV4-1; CDR3 length: 17; J gene: TRBJ1-5
CDR3 DNA: TGCGCCAGCAGCTTGGGGCTAGCGGGGTACAATGAGCAGTTCTTC; CDR3 protein: CASSLGLAGYNEQFF; clone size: few; D gene: TRBD2; V gene: TRBV5-1; CDR3 length: 15; J gene: TRBJ2-1
CDR3 DNA: TGTGCCAGCAGTCCCTGGGCCAGCTCCTATAATTCCCCCCTCCACTTT; CDR3 protein: CASSPWASSYNSPLHF; clone size: .; D gene: .; V gene: TRBV28; CDR3 length: 16; J gene: TRBJ1-6
CDR3 DNA: TGTGCCTGGAGTATAAGGAGCGAGCAGTACTTC; CDR3 protein: CAWSIRSEQYF; clone size: .; D gene: .; V gene: TRBV30; CDR3 length: 11; J gene: TRBJ2-7
CDR3 DNA: TGTGCCACCAGCAGAGGGCAGGGAGGTTTAGCTTTCTTT; CDR3 protein: CATSRGQGGLAFF; clone size: .; D gene: .; V gene: TRBV15; CDR3 length: 13; J gene: TRBJ1-1
CDR3 DNA: TGTGCCTGGAGTGGTTCGGACAGGGGGACCGCTCGAACCTTC; CDR3 protein: CAWSGSDRGTARTF; clone size: .; D gene: TRBD1; V gene: TRBV30; CDR3 length: 14; J gene: TRBJ1-2